A selection of T cell receptor beta chains follows, all from one sample in a study of cytomegalovirus exposure and HLA in healthy donors. TCRdb's table, derived via immunoSEQ multiplex PCR, lists solely in-frame clones and lacks some. The sample shows approximately 170,000 clones, about 77% of them seen only once. Input material: PBMCs. These receptor sequences come from a man aged 18-30 years in good health and CMV-seropositive. Each CDR3 is given with its conserved first and last residue. The D gene is left open where the match is weak. Size tells how often a clone was seen (once, few, many) or the class of an expanded clone, and some rows leave it out.

CDR3 DNA: TGTGCCAGTAGTCCCTCCCACAGGGGCGAGCAGTACTTC
CDR3 protein: CASSPSHRGEQYF
J gene: TRBJ2-7
V gene: TRBV19
D gene: TRBD1
clone size: -

CDR3 DNA: TGCGCCAGCAGCAGCGAGGGACAGGGGCTTGAAGCTTTCTTT
CDR3 protein: CASSSEGQGLEAFF
J gene: TRBJ1-1
V gene: TRBV5-1
D gene: TRBD1
clone size: -

CDR3 DNA: TGTGCCAGCAGCGGGGGACAGGGTCACACTGAAGCTTTCTTT
CDR3 protein: CASSGGQGHTEAFF
J gene: TRBJ1-1
V gene: TRBV9
D gene: TRBD1
clone size: -

CDR3 DNA: TGTGCGTCAGCGGGATACACCGGGGAGCTGTTTTTT
CDR3 protein: CASAGYTGELFF
J gene: TRBJ2-2
V gene: TRBV28
D gene: TRBD2
clone size: -

CDR3 DNA: TGTGCCAGCAGTTGGGACATCGTAAGTCAGCCCCAGCATTTT
CDR3 protein: CASSWDIVSQPQHF
J gene: TRBJ1-5
V gene: TRBV28
D gene: -
clone size: -

CDR3 DNA: TGTGCCAGCAGCCCCCACCTAGCGGACTCCTACGAGCAGTACTTC
CDR3 protein: CASSPHLADSYEQYF
J gene: TRBJ2-7
V gene: TRBV6-5
D gene: TRBD2
clone size: -

CDR3 DNA: TGCAGCGCGAGGGAAACTGAAGCTTTCTTT
CDR3 protein: CSARETEAFF
J gene: TRBJ1-1
V gene: TRBV29-1
D gene: -
clone size: -

CDR3 DNA: TGCGCCAGCAGCTTGGCTAGCGGGAGCTCCTACAATGAGCAGTTCTTC
CDR3 protein: CASSLASGSSYNEQFF
J gene: TRBJ2-1
V gene: TRBV5-1
D gene: TRBD2
clone size: -

CDR3 DNA: TGTGCCAGCTCACCCCTGGCCAACACCGGGGAGCTGTTTTTT
CDR3 protein: CASSPLANTGELFF
J gene: TRBJ2-2
V gene: TRBV18
D gene: -
clone size: few

CDR3 DNA: TGTGCCAGCAGCAAAGCTGGCCGGGGTGGGTCCCAGTACTTC
CDR3 protein: CASSKAGRGGSQYF
J gene: TRBJ2-5
V gene: TRBV21-1
D gene: -
clone size: -

CDR3 DNA: TGTGCCAGCAGTCCCCGAGGGGGGGGACTAGTTTACTACGAGCAGTACTTC
CDR3 protein: CASSPRGGGLVYYEQYF
J gene: TRBJ2-7
V gene: TRBV27
D gene: TRBD2
clone size: once

CDR3 DNA: TGTGCCAGTAGTTTCACTGGGCGGGAGAAAGAGACCCAGTACTTC
CDR3 protein: CASSFTGREKETQYF
J gene: TRBJ2-5
V gene: TRBV19
D gene: TRBD2
clone size: -

CDR3 DNA: TGTGCCAGCAGCGTAGTTGGCAATCCGAACACTGAAGCTTTCTTT
CDR3 protein: CASSVVGNPNTEAFF
J gene: TRBJ1-1
V gene: TRBV9
D gene: -
clone size: -

CDR3 DNA: TGTGCCAGCAGCTCCGAGACTAGCGGGAGTACGAATGAGCAGTTCTTC
CDR3 protein: CASSSETSGSTNEQFF
J gene: TRBJ2-1
V gene: TRBV7-9
D gene: TRBD2
clone size: -

CDR3 DNA: TGTGCCAGCAGTCCAGGGTCGAGCAATCAGCCCCAGCATTTT
CDR3 protein: CASSPGSSNQPQHF
J gene: TRBJ1-5
V gene: TRBV6-1
D gene: -
clone size: -

CDR3 DNA: TGCGCCAGCAGCTTGACAGCTCAGGGCAAGCAGTTCTTC
CDR3 protein: CASSLTAQGKQFF
J gene: TRBJ2-1
V gene: TRBV5-1
D gene: -
clone size: -

CDR3 DNA: TGTGCCAGCTCTCCGGCGGCTAGCGGGAGTCCCAATGAGCAGTTCTTC
CDR3 protein: CASSPAASGSPNEQFF
J gene: TRBJ2-1
V gene: TRBV18
D gene: TRBD2
clone size: -

CDR3 DNA: TGTGCTAGTGGGGAGGGAGAGAGGAGCAATCAGCCCCAGCATTTT
CDR3 protein: CASGEGERSNQPQHF
J gene: TRBJ1-5
V gene: TRBV12-5
D gene: -
clone size: -

CDR3 DNA: TGTGCCAGCAGCAAAGCGGAGACTTCTTCTGGAAACACCATATATTTT
CDR3 protein: CASSKAETSSGNTIYF
J gene: TRBJ1-3
V gene: TRBV21-1
D gene: -
clone size: -

CDR3 DNA: TGTGCCAGCAGCCAGTACAATGAGCAGTTCTTC
CDR3 protein: CASSQYNEQFF
J gene: TRBJ2-1
V gene: TRBV6-5
D gene: -
clone size: -

CDR3 DNA: TGTGCCAGCAGTTCGTCCGGGACAGGGCAAGAGACCCAGTACTTC
CDR3 protein: CASSSSGTGQETQYF
J gene: TRBJ2-5
V gene: TRBV28
D gene: TRBD1
clone size: -

CDR3 DNA: TGTGCCAGCAGCCAAGTCCAGATGAACACTGAAGCTTTCTTT
CDR3 protein: CASSQVQMNTEAFF
J gene: TRBJ1-1
V gene: TRBV4-2
D gene: -
clone size: -

CDR3 DNA: TGTGCCAGCACAGCGGGAGAAATGGCCCGGGAGCTGTTTTTT
CDR3 protein: CASTAGEMARELFF
J gene: TRBJ2-2
V gene: TRBV6-5
D gene: TRBD2
clone size: -

CDR3 DNA: TGCGCCAGCACTAAAACGACAGGACTCTATGGCTACACCTTC
CDR3 protein: CASTKTTGLYGYTF
J gene: TRBJ1-2
V gene: TRBV5-1
D gene: -
clone size: few

CDR3 DNA: TGCGCCAGCAGCCAGGGACAGGGGGCTTCCAATCAGCCCCAGCATTTT
CDR3 protein: CASSQGQGASNQPQHF
J gene: TRBJ1-5
V gene: TRBV4-1
D gene: TRBD1
clone size: -

CDR3 DNA: TGTGCCAGCAGCGAGGGGACAGGGGGCTTTTTAAACACTGAAGCTTTCTTT
CDR3 protein: CASSEGTGGFLNTEAFF
J gene: TRBJ1-1
V gene: TRBV9
D gene: TRBD1
clone size: -

CDR3 DNA: TGTGCCAGCAGGGACTGGGGGGTGAATGAGCAGTTCTTC
CDR3 protein: CASRDWGVNEQFF
J gene: TRBJ2-1
V gene: TRBV6-1
D gene: -
clone size: -

CDR3 DNA: TGTGCCAGCAGCTTCGGTCAGGGCCTATTGAACACTGAAGCTTTCTTT
CDR3 protein: CASSFGQGLLNTEAFF
J gene: TRBJ1-1
V gene: TRBV7-2
D gene: -
clone size: few

CDR3 DNA: TGTGCCAGCAGCGTAGCCCAGTCTTATGGCTACACCTTC
CDR3 protein: CASSVAQSYGYTF
J gene: TRBJ1-2
V gene: TRBV9
D gene: -
clone size: -

CDR3 DNA: TGTGCCAGCAGTTTATCTTATGCAACTAATGAAAAACTGTTTTTT
CDR3 protein: CASSLSYATNEKLFF
J gene: TRBJ1-4
V gene: TRBV27
D gene: -
clone size: -

CDR3 DNA: TGTGCCAGCAGCTTTTATGAGAAGGCGGGGAACACTGAAGCTTTCTTT
CDR3 protein: CASSFYEKAGNTEAFF
J gene: TRBJ1-1
V gene: TRBV7-9
D gene: -
clone size: -

CDR3 DNA: TGTGCCAGCAGCGCACAGGGAGGGGGGAACACTGAAGCTTTCTTT
CDR3 protein: CASSAQGGGNTEAFF
J gene: TRBJ1-1
V gene: TRBV7-3
D gene: -
clone size: -

CDR3 DNA: TGTGCCACTAGACCGGGACAGGGCGTTTCAGATACGCAGTATTTT
CDR3 protein: CATRPGQGVSDTQYF
J gene: TRBJ2-3
V gene: TRBV27
D gene: TRBD1
clone size: -

CDR3 DNA: TGTGCCAGCAGCTTAGACCCCGCTAATGAAAAACTGTTTTTT
CDR3 protein: CASSLDPANEKLFF
J gene: TRBJ1-4
V gene: TRBV11-2
D gene: -
clone size: -

CDR3 DNA: TGTGCCAGCAGAAGGGAGCAACGACAGCCCCAGCATTTT
CDR3 protein: CASRREQRQPQHF
J gene: TRBJ1-5
V gene: TRBV2
D gene: -
clone size: -

CDR3 DNA: TGTGCCAGCAGCCCATCGGACAGCAGCACTGAAGCTTTCTTT
CDR3 protein: CASSPSDSSTEAFF
J gene: TRBJ1-1
V gene: TRBV7-9
D gene: -
clone size: -

CDR3 DNA: TGCGCCAGCAGCTGGGACAGGAACTCCTACGAGCAGTACTTC
CDR3 protein: CASSWDRNSYEQYF
J gene: TRBJ2-7
V gene: TRBV5-1
D gene: TRBD1
clone size: -

CDR3 DNA: TGTGCCAGCAGTGAAGTCGGTAGCGGGAGGGCCGGGGAGCTGTTTTTT
CDR3 protein: CASSEVGSGRAGELFF
J gene: TRBJ2-2
V gene: TRBV6-1
D gene: TRBD2
clone size: -

CDR3 DNA: TGTGCCACCAGCAGAGTCCCTAGCGGGAGTCCCTCCGAGCAGTACTTC
CDR3 protein: CATSRVPSGSPSEQYF
J gene: TRBJ2-7
V gene: TRBV15
D gene: TRBD2
clone size: -

CDR3 DNA: TGTGCCAGTAGTATTAGGCGGTCGGAGGCTTTCTTT
CDR3 protein: CASSIRRSEAFF
J gene: TRBJ1-1
V gene: TRBV19
D gene: -
clone size: -

CDR3 DNA: TGTGCCAGCAGCAGAGGTCAGGGGCGCCCCTACGAGCAGTACTTC
CDR3 protein: CASSRGQGRPYEQYF
J gene: TRBJ2-7
V gene: TRBV9
D gene: -
clone size: -

CDR3 DNA: TGCGCCAGCAGTGGGACAGGGTTCAATGAGCAGTTCTTC
CDR3 protein: CASSGTGFNEQFF
J gene: TRBJ2-1
V gene: TRBV10-1
D gene: TRBD1
clone size: -

CDR3 DNA: TGTGCCAGCACGCTAGCGGGAGGCATACGGGCGGATACGCAGTATTTT
CDR3 protein: CASTLAGGIRADTQYF
J gene: TRBJ2-3
V gene: TRBV21-1
D gene: -
clone size: -

CDR3 DNA: TGTGCCAGCAGTTTATCAGGGGATAGCAATCAGCCCCAGCATTTT
CDR3 protein: CASSLSGDSNQPQHF
J gene: TRBJ1-5
V gene: TRBV27
D gene: -
clone size: few

CDR3 DNA: TGTGCCAGTAGTAAAATGATGGAGACTCAAGCTTTCTTT
CDR3 protein: CASSKMMETQAFF
J gene: TRBJ1-1
V gene: TRBV19
D gene: -
clone size: -

CDR3 DNA: TGTGCCAGCAGTGAAGAGGGGACAAACAATGAGCAGTTCTTC
CDR3 protein: CASSEEGTNNEQFF
J gene: TRBJ2-1
V gene: TRBV2
D gene: -
clone size: -